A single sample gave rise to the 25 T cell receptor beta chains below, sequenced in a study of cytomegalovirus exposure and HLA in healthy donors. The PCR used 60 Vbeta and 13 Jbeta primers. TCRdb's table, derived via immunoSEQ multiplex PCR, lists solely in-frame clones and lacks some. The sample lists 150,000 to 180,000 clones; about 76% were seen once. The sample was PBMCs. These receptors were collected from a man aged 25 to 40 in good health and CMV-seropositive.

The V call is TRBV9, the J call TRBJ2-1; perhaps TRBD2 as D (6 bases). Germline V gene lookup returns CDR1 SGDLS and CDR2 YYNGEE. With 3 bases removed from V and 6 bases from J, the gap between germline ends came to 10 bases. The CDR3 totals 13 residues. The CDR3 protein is CASSAGEPNEQFF. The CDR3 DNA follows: TGTGCCAGCAGCGCGGGAGAACCCAATGAGCAGTTCTTC.

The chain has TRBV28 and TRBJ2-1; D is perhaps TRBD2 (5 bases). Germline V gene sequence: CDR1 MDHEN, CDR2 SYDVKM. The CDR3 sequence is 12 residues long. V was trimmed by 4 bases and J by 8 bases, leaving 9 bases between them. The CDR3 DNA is TGTGCCAGCAGTTCGGGGTTATATGAGCAGTTCTTC. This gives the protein CASSSGLYEQFF.

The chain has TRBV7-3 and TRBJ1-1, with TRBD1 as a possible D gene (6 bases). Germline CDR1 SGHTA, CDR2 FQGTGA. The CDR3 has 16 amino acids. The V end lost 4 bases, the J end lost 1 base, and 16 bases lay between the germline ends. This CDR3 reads CASSSELGAGNTEAFF. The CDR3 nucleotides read TGTGCCAGCAGCTCAGAGTTGGGGGCGGGGAACACTGAAGCTTTCTTT. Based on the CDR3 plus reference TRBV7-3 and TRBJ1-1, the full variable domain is GAGVSQTPSNKVTEKGKYVELRCDPISGHTALYWYRQSLGQGPEFLIYFQGTGAADDSGLPNDRFFAVRPEGSVSTLKIQRTERGDSAVYLCASSSELGAGNTEAFFGQGTRLTVV.

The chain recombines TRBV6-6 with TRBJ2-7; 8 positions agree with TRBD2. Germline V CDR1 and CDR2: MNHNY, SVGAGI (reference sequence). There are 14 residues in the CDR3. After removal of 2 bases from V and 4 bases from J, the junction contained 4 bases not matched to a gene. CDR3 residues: CASSYTAGVYEQYF. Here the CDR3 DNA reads TGTGCCAGCAGTTACACAGCGGGAGTTTACGAGCAGTACTTC.

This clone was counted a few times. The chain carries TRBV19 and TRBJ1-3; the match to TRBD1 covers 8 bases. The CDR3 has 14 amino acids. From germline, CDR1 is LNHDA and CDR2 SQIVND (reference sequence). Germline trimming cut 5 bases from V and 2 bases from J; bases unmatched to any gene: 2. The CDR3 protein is CASSQQGAGNTIYF. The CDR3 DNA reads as TGTGCCAGTAGTCAACAGGGGGCTGGAAACACCATATATTTT.

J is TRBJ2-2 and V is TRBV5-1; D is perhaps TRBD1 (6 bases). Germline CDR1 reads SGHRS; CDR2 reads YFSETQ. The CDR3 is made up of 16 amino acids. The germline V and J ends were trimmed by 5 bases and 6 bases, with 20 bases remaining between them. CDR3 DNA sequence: TGCGCCAGCAGGGACAGAGGGGGACCACTGGCCGGGGAGCTGTTTTTT. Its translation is CASRDRGGPLAGELFF.

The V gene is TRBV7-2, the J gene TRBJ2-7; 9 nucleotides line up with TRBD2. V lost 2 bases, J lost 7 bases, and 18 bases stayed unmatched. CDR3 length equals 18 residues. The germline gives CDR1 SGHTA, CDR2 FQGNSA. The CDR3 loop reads CASSLRIRLAGGPVEQYF. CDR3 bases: TGTGCCAGCAGCTTAAGAATTCGATTGGCGGGGGGGCCGGTGGAGCAGTACTTC. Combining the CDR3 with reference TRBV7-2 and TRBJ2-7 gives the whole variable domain GAGVSQSPSNKVTEKGKDVELRCDPISGHTALYWYRQSLGQGLEFLIYFQGNSAPDKSGLPSDRFSAERTGGSVSTLTIQRTQQEDSAVYLCASSLRIRLAGGPVEQYFGPGTRLTVT.

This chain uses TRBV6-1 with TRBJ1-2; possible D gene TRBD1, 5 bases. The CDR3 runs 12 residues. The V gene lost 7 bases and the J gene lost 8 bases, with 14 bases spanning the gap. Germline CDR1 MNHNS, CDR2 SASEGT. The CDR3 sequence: CASTGAADGYTF. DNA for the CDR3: TGTGCCAGCACTGGGGCCGCGGACGGCTACACCTTC.

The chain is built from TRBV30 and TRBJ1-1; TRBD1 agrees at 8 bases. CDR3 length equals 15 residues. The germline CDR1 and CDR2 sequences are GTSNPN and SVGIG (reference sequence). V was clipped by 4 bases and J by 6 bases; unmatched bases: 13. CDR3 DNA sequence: TGTGCCTGGACCCTTTGGACAGGGTCAGGCGCTGAAGCTTTCTTT. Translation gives CAWTLWTGSGAEAFF.

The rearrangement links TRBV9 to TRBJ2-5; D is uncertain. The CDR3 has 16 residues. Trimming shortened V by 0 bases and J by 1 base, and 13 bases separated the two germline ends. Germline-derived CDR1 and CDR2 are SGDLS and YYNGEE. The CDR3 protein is CASSVEASSGQETQYF. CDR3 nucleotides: TGTGCCAGCAGCGTAGAGGCCTCGTCAGGCCAAGAGACCCAGTACTTC. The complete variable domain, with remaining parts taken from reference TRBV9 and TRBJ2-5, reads DSGVTQTPKHLITATGQRVTLRCSPRSGDLSVYWYQQSLDQGLQFLIQYYNGEERAKGNILERFSAQQFPDLHSELNLSSLELGDSALYFCASSVEASSGQETQYFGPGTRLLVL.

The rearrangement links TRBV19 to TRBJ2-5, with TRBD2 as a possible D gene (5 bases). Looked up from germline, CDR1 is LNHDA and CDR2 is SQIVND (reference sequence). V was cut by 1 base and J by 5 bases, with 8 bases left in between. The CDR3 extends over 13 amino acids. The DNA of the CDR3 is TGTGCCAGTAGTATAGTAGCGCGGGAGACCCAGTACTTC. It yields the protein CASSIVARETQYF. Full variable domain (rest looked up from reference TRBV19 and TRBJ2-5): DGGITQSPKYLFRKEGQNVTLSCEQNLNHDAMYWYRQDPGQGLRLIYYSQIVNDFQKGDIAEGYSVSREKKESFPLTVTSAQKNPTAFYLCASSIVARETQYFGPGTRLLVL.

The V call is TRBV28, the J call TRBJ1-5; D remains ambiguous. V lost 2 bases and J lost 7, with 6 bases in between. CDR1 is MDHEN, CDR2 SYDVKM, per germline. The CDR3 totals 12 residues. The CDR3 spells CASSLIPQPQHF. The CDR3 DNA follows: TGTGCCAGCAGTTTAATCCCACAGCCCCAGCATTTT.

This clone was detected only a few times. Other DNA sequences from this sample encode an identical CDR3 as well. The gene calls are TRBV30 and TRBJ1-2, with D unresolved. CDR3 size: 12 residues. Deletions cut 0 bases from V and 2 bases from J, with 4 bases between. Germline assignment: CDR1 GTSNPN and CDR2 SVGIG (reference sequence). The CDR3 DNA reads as TGTGCCTGGAGTGTACTGAACTATGGCTACACCTTC. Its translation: CAWSVLNYGYTF.

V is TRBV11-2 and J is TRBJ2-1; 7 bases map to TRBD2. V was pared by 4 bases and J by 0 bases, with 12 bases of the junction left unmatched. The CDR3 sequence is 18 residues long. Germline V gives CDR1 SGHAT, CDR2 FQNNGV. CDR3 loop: CASSSLDLAVSSYNEQFF. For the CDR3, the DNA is TGTGCCAGCAGCTCCCTGGACCTAGCGGTATCCTCCTACAATGAGCAGTTCTTC.

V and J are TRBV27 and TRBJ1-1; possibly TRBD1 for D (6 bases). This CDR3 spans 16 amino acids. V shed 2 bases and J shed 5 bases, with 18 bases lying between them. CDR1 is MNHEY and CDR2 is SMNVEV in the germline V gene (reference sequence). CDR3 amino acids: CASSLKAGAQFTEAFF. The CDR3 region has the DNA TGTGCCAGCAGTTTAAAGGCAGGGGCCCAATTTACTGAAGCTTTCTTT.

CDR3 residues: CASSQGTVYGYTF. DNA for the CDR3: TGTGCCAGCAGCCAAGGGACAGTCTATGGCTACACCTTC. The chain links TRBV14 to TRBJ1-2; the D gene is possibly TRBD1 (6 bases). The CDR3 is 13 amino acids. Germline V CDR1 and CDR2: SGHDN, FVKESK. V dropped 1 base and J dropped 4 bases, with 7 bases sitting between them.

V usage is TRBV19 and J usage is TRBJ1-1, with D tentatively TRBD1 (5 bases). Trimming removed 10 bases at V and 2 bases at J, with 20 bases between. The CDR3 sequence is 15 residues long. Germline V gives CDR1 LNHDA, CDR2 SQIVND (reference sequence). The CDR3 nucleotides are TGTGCCAATCTCATGGTGCGACAGACTAACACTGAAGCTTTCTTT. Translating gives CANLMVRQTNTEAFF.

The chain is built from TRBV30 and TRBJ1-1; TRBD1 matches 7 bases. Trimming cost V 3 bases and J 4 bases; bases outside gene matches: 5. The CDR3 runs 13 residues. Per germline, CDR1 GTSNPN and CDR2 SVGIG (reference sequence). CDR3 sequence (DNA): TGTGCCTGGAGGGCAGGGGGGAGCACTGAAGCTTTCTTT. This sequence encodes CAWRAGGSTEAFF.

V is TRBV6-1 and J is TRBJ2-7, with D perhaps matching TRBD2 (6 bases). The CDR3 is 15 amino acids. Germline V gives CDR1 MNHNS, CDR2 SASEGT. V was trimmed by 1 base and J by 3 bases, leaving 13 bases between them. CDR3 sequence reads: CASSEEWQDYYEQYF. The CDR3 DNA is TGTGCCAGCAGTGAAGAGTGGCAGGACTACTACGAGCAGTACTTC.

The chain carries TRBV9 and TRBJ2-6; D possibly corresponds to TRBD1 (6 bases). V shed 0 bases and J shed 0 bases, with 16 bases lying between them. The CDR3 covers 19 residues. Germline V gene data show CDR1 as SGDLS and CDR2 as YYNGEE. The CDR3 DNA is TGTGCCAGCAGCGTAGTTGGGGGCAGCCCGGGCTCTGGGGCCAACGTCCTGACTTTC. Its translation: CASSVVGGSPGSGANVLTF. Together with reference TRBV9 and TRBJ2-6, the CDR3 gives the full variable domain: DSGVTQTPKHLITATGQRVTLRCSPRSGDLSVYWYQQSLDQGLQFLIQYYNGEERAKGNILERFSAQQFPDLHSELNLSSLELGDSALYFCASSVVGGSPGSGANVLTFGAGSRLTVL.

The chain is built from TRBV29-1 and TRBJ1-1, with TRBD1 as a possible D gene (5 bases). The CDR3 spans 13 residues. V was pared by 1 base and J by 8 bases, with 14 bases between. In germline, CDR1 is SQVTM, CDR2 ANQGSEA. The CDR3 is CSVEGRVTPEAFF. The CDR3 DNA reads TGCAGCGTTGAAGGCAGGGTGACCCCAGAAGCTTTCTTT. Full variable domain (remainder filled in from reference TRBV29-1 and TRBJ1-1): SAVISQKPSRDICQRGTSLTIQCQVDSQVTMMFWYRQQPGQSLTLIATANQGSEATYESGFVIDKFPISRPNLTFSTLTVSNMSPEDSSIYLCSVEGRVTPEAFFGQGTRLTVV.

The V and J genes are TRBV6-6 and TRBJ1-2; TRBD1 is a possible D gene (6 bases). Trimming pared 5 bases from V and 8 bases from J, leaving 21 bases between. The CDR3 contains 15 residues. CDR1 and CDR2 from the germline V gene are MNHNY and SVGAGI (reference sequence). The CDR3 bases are TGTGCCAGCAGTCGCGGACAGCGGACGTTTGAAGGCTACACCTTC. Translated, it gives CASSRGQRTFEGYTF.

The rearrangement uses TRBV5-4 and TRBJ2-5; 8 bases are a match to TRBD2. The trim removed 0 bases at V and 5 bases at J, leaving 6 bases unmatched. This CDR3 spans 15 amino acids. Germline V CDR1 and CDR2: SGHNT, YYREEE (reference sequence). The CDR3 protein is CASSLAGGADETQYF. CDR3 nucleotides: TGTGCCAGCAGCTTGGCCGGGGGGGCCGACGAGACCCAGTACTTC.

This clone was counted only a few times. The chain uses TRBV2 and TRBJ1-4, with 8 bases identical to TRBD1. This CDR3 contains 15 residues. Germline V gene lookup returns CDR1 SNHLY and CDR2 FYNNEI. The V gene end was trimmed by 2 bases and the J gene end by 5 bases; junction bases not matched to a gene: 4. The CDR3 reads CASSEQTGENEKLFF. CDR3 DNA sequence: TGTGCCAGCAGTGAACAGACAGGGGAAAATGAAAAACTGTTTTTT.

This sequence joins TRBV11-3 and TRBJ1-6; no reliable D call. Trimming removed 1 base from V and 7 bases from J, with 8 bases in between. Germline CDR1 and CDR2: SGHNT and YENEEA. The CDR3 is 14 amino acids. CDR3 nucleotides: TGTGCCAGCAGCTTAGGTCCGGTAAATTCACCCCTCCACTTT. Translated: CASSLGPVNSPLHF.